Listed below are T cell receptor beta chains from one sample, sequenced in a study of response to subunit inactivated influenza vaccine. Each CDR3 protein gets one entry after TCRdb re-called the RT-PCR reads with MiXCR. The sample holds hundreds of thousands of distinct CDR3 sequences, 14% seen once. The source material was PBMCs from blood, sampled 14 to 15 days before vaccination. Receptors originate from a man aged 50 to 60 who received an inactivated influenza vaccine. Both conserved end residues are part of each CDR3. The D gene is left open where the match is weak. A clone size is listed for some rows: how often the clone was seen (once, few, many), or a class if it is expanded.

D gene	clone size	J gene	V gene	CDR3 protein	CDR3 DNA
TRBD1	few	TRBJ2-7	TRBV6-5	CASSYLTGVYEQYF	TGTGCCAGCAGTTACCTGACAGGGGTGTACGAGCAGTACTTC
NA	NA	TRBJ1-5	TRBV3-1	CASSLRGTQPQHF	TGTGCCAGCAGCCTCCGAGGAACACAGCCCCAGCATTTT
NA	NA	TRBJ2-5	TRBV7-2	CASSLGPFQETQYF	TGTGCCAGCAGCCTGGGGCCGTTCCAAGAGACCCAGTACTTC
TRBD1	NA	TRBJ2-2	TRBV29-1	CSVGRTGGANTGELFF	TGCAGCGTCGGAAGGACAGGGGGCGCGAACACCGGGGAGCTGTTTTTT
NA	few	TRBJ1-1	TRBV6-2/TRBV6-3	CASSYSVGGTEAFF	TGTGCCAGCAGTTACTCGGTTGGGGGCACTGAAGCTTTCTTT
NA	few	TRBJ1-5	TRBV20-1	CSARAANGGPDQPQHF	TGCAGTGCTAGAGCCGCGAACGGGGGGCCTGATCAGCCCCAGCATTTT
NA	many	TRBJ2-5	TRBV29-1	CSVEGGEAQETQYF	TGCAGCGTTGAAGGGGGGGAGGCGCAGGAGACCCAGTACTTC
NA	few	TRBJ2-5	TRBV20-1	CSAGLSWEETQYF	TGCAGTGCAGGACTTAGCTGGGAGGAGACCCAGTACTTC
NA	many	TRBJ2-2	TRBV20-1	CSAREPQGAGELFF	TGCAGTGCTAGAGAACCACAGGGTGCCGGGGAGCTGTTTTTT
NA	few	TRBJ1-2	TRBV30	CAWGNYGYTF	TGTGCCTGGGGGAATTATGGCTACACCTTC
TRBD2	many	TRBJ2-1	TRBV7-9	CASSFRLAGDNEQFF	TGTGCCAGCAGCTTCCGACTAGCGGGGGACAATGAGCAGTTCTTC
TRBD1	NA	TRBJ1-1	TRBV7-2	CASSFSGQRSTEAFF	TGTGCCAGCAGCTTCTCGGGACAGCGGTCTACTGAAGCTTTCTTT
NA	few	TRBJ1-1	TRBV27	CASSSEWGTVTMNTEAFF	TGTGCCAGCAGTTCGGAGTGGGGGACGGTAACAATGAACACTGAAGCTTTCTTT
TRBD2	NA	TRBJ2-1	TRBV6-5	CASSYGTSGGGEQFF	TGTGCCAGCAGTTACGGGACTAGCGGGGGGGGGGAGCAGTTCTTC
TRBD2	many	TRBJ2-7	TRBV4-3	CASSQGVAGASYEQYF	TGCGCCAGCAGCCAAGGAGTGGCGGGAGCCTCCTACGAGCAGTACTTC
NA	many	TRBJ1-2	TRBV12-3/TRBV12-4	CASSLSPGYGYTF	TGTGCCAGCAGCTTAAGTCCGGGCTATGGCTACACCTTC
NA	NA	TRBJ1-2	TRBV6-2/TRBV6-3	CASRPTAGYYGYTF	TGTGCCAGCAGACCAACCGCAGGGTACTATGGCTACACCTTC
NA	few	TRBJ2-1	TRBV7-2	CASSLVAVNTYNEQFF	TGTGCCAGCAGCTTAGTGGCGGTCAATACCTACAATGAGCAGTTCTTC
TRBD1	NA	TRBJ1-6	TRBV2	CASRESQGSGSPLHF	TGTGCCAGCAGAGAATCACAGGGGTCCGGCTCACCCCTCCACTTT
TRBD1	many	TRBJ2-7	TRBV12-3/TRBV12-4	CASSLGGTEQASYEQYF	TGTGCCAGCAGTCTAGGTGGGACAGAACAGGCCTCCTACGAGCAGTACTTC
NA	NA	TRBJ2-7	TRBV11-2	CASSPAVLTHYEQYF	TGTGCCAGCAGCCCCGCCGTGTTGACCCACTACGAGCAGTACTTC
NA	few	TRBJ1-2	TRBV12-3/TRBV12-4	CASSLPGRDYGYTF	TGTGCCAGCAGTTTACCGGGCCGAGACTATGGCTACACCTTC
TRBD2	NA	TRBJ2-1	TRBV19	CASSINSGGTRYNEQFF	TGTGCCAGTAGTATTAACAGCGGGGGGACCCGCTACAATGAGCAGTTCTTC
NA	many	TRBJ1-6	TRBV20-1	CSARGRQINSPLHF	TGCAGTGCTAGGGGGAGACAGATTAATTCACCCCTCCACTTT
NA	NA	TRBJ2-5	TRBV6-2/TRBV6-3	CASSRDWQETQYF	TGTGCCAGCAGCCGGGACTGGCAAGAGACCCAGTACTTC
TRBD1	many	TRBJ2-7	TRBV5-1	CASSWEGQGNEQYF	TGCGCCAGCAGCTGGGAGGGACAGGGCAACGAGCAGTACTTC
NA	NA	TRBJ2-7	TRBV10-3	CAISWGDYEQYF	TGTGCCATCAGCTGGGGAGACTACGAGCAGTACTTC
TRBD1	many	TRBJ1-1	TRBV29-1	CSVERRGRIGTEAFF	TGCAGCGTTGAACGCAGGGGGCGCATAGGGACTGAAGCTTTCTTT
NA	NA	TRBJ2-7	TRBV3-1	CASSHSGTSSYEQYF	TGTGCCAGCAGCCACTCCGGGACATCTTCCTACGAGCAGTACTTC
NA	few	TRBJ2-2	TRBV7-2	CASSLLGRGELFF	TGTGCCAGCAGCTTATTGGGCCGGGGGGAGCTGTTTTTT
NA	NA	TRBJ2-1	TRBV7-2	CASSLAASPYNEQFF	TGTGCCAGCAGCCTCGCAGCTAGCCCCTACAATGAGCAGTTCTTC
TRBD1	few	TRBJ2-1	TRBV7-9	CASTSGTGGLEQFF	TGTGCCAGCACCTCCGGGACAGGGGGCCTTGAGCAGTTCTTC
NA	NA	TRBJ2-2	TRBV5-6	CASSLFLLYATGELFF	TGTGCCAGCAGCTTGTTTCTTCTCTATGCCACCGGGGAGCTGTTTTTT
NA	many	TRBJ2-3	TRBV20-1	CSAVLATTQYF	TGCAGTGCCGTACTAGCCACGACGCAGTATTTT
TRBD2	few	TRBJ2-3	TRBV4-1	CASSQVGTRPDTQYF	TGCGCCAGCAGCCAAGTCGGGACTAGGCCAGATACGCAGTATTTT